This T cell receptor (beta chain) was recovered during a study of blood T cell repertoires in COVID-19 (dated by TCRdb to 2020 to 2021). Notes on the research overall: The collaborator samples originated in the United States, Italy and Spain and spanned the acute and convalescent phases of COVID-19. The material from the prospective study consisted of cDNA or gDNA derived from T cells, B-cell-depleted T cells, or PBMCs. The dataset comprised deeply sampled blood TCRbeta repertoires from subjects exposed to, actively infected with, or recovered from COVID-19. A freely available public database, intended as a resource for researchers studying the immune response to SARS-CoV-2, is where the repertoires were released. The samples were drawn from the first 160 participants of the ongoing ImmuneRACE study and from about 1,200 subjects provided by 6 global collaborators. Sample metadata almost always included a de-identified subject ID, COVID-19 status, age in years and sex. HLA class I and class II types, where available, came from metadata supplied by the sample provider rather than from assay-based typing. Paper-wide results and their limitations: The quantity of clinical and demographic metadata differed by source and by participant and was supplied without curation.

TCRbeta CDR3 regions were amplified from genomic DNA using the immunoSEQ Assay, a bias-controlled multiplex PCR. The published analysis was carried out like this. Within the assay, amplification of reference gene primers was used to estimate how many nucleated cells each sample contained. Sequence reads were collapsed and filtered to measure the absolute abundance of every unique TCRbeta CDR3 rearrangement. For each sample, productive Simpson clonality was calculated as the square root of Simpson's diversity index over productive rearrangements. Drawn from immuneACCESS, this table holds only the in-frame rearrangements with V and J called that TCRdb kept. Clones are partly lost; checked studies trace under half to an unresolved V gene and leave the rest unexplained. The V and J calls and clone size are taken from that table; D and trimming were inferred from the DNA. This sample lists 200,000 to 250,000 clones; about four fifths were detected once. Jointly, the top ten make up 4.8% of the sample.

Enrolling through a virtual design, the prospective study's participants ranged in age from roughly 18 to 90 years and lived across 20 to 30 United States geographic areas. In the prospective study, participants were assigned to cohorts based on the clinical history participants reported in a screening survey and a study questionnaire. Exposed participants had been in contact with someone with a PCR-confirmed or clinician-diagnosed COVID-19 case within 2 weeks of study entry. In the prospective study, mobile phlebotomists collected whole blood, serum and a nasopharyngeal or oropharyngeal swab from each participant. Participants in the prospective study had the option to provide additional blood draws and questionnaires over an approximately 2-month period. Prospective study blood samples were shipped either frozen or at room temperature before DNA extraction. There are 16 amino acids in the CDR3, from cysteine to phenylalanine inclusive. Only CDR3 DNA is held: 48 bases, read in frame from base 1. V is clipped by 4 bases and J by 0 bases, and the sequence between their germline boundaries is 13 bases long. Taken from the germline V gene (reference sequence), the CDR1 and CDR2 loops are LGHDT and YNNKEL.

This clone has a single count. The antigen it recognizes is unknown. It has no much larger one-base neighbor in the sample; base qualities were not kept. This sequence was found in a woman between 50 and 59 years old who had been exposed to COVID-19. The chain is made from TRBV3-1 (or the pseudogene TRBV3-2) and TRBJ1-5; no D gene is confidently identified. The sequencing input was PBMCs or T cells enriched from blood (not recorded which). The CDR3 reads as follows: CASSPVGRPSNQPQHF. The DNA sequence reads TGTGCCAGCAGCCCCGTCGGGAGGCCTAGCAATCAGCCCCAGCATTTT.